This TCR beta chain comes out of a study of blood T cell repertoires in COVID-19. Trimming took off 4 bases at V and 0 bases at J, with 15 bases between the two ends. The CDR3 length is 16 residues. Germline V gene data show CDR1 as MGHRA and CDR2 as YSYEKL. Assignments of participants to cohorts depended upon their own reported clinical history. Generated by immunoSEQ multiplex PCR, the TCRdb table keeps only in-frame clones and is missing some. The data show about 230,000 clones, under 90% seen once. The chain joins TRBV4-1 to TRBJ2-5; maybe TRBD1 (6 bases). Specimen: PBMCs or T cells enriched from blood (not recorded which). The origin of this receptor is a man aged 18 to 35 who had recovered from COVID-19. CDR3 sequence: CASSPTNRVYQETQYF. The CDR3 region has the DNA TGCGCCAGCAGCCCCACAAACAGGGTTTACCAAGAGACCCAGTACTTC.